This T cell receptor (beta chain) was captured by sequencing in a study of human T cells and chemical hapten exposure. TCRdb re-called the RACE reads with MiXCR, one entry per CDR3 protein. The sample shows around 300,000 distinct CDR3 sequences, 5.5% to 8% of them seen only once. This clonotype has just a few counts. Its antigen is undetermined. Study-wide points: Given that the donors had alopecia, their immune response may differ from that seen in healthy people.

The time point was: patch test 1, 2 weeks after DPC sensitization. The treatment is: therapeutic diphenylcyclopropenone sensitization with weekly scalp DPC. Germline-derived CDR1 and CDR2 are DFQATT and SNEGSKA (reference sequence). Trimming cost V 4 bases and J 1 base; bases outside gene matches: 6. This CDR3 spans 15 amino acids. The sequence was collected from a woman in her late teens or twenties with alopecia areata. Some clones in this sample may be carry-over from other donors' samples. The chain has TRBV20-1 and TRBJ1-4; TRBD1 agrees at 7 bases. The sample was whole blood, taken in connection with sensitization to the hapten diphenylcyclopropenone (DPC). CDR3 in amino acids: CSATDRAVTNEKLFF. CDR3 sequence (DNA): TGCAGTGCTACCGACAGGGCCGTAACTAATGAAAAACTGTTTTTT.